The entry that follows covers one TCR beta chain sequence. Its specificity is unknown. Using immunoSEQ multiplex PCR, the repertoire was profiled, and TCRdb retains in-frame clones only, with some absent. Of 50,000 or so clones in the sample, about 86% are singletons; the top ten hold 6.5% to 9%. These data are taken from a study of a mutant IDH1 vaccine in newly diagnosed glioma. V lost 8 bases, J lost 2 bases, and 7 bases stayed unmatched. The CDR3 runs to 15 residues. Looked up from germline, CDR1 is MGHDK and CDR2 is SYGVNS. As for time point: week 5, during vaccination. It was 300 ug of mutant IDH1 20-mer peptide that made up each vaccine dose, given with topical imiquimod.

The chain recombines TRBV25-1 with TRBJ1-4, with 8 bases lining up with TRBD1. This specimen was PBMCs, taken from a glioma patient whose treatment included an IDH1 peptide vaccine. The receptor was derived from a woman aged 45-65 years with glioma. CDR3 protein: CASGSRTGTNEKLFF. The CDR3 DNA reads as TGTGCCAGCGGGTCCCGGACAGGGACTAATGAAAAACTGTTTTTT.